The rows below give T cell receptor beta chains drawn from one sample of a study of kidney transplant recipient with SARS-CoV-2 infection. TCRdb reprocessed the reads with MiXCR, giving one entry per CDR3 protein. The data show under 300,000 distinct CDR3 sequences, 25% to 30% seen once. The specimen was a blood sample, collected at baseline and between days 110 and 120 from a kidney transplant recipient. The receptors were gathered from a male patient in his thirties who had COVID-19 and was a kidney transplant recipient. Some T cells may be provided by the graft donor. CDR3s include the opening cysteine and the closing phenylalanine or tryptophan. D genes are given only for firm matches. Clone sizes are given selectively: once, few, many, or a class where the clone is expanded.

CDR3 length: 15
V gene: TRBV11-3
J gene: TRBJ2-2
D gene: TRBD2
clone size: many
CDR3 protein: CASSRREGLDGELFF

CDR3 length: 15
V gene: TRBV4-3
J gene: TRBJ2-5
D gene: -
clone size: many
CDR3 protein: CASSQDWPVQETQYF

CDR3 length: 13
V gene: TRBV20-1
J gene: TRBJ1-2
D gene: -
clone size: many
CDR3 protein: CSATGHETLGYTF

CDR3 length: 16
V gene: TRBV11-1
J gene: TRBJ2-7
D gene: -
clone size: many
CDR3 protein: CASSLERHLEGYEQYF

CDR3 length: 14
V gene: TRBV11-2
J gene: TRBJ1-6
D gene: -
clone size: -
CDR3 protein: CASSLQVTDSPLHF

CDR3 length: 17
V gene: TRBV16
J gene: TRBJ1-2
D gene: -
clone size: many
CDR3 protein: CASSSEMVVRKTYGYTF

CDR3 length: 15
V gene: TRBV7-3
J gene: TRBJ2-3
D gene: TRBD2
clone size: many
CDR3 protein: CASSSTSGRGDTQYF

CDR3 length: 17
V gene: TRBV6-5
J gene: TRBJ1-2
D gene: -
clone size: many
CDR3 protein: CASSLPLECRKTYGYTF

CDR3 length: 17
V gene: TRBV3-1
J gene: TRBJ1-1
D gene: -
clone size: -
CDR3 protein: CAGSSCGPISIRTEAFF

CDR3 length: 17
V gene: TRBV6-5
J gene: TRBJ1-2
D gene: -
clone size: many
CDR3 protein: CASSQGDSMRKTYGYTF

CDR3 length: 20
V gene: TRBV12-3/TRBV12-4
J gene: TRBJ1-6
D gene: -
clone size: many
CDR3 protein: CASSFSARETSGSYNSPLHF